This T cell receptor beta chain was sequenced for a study of PD-1 blockade in classical Hodgkin lymphoma. Described time point: cycle 4 day 1 (C4D1), after five to seven weeks of nivolumab. Each and every patient relapsed after autologous stem cell transplantation, and patients got differing brentuximab vedotin exposure. Best outcomes ranged across complete response, partial response and progressive disease. The method was immunoSEQ multiplex PCR; TCRdb's version includes in-frame clones alone and lacks a portion of them. The table has more than 75,000 clones, around 93% seen once. Sequencing used peripheral blood mononuclear cells (PBMCs), obtained before the fourth cycle of nivolumab. This clonotype originated in a human donor with classical Hodgkin lymphoma.

The CDR3 protein is CASRTGQGNTEAFF. CDR3 nucleotides: TGTGCCAGCAGAACGGGACAGGGGAACACTGAAGCTTTCTTT. J is TRBJ1-1 and V is TRBV28; 9 bases are a match to TRBD1. The CDR3 has 14 amino acids. Trimming took 6 bases from V and 1 from J; bases not matched to a gene: 3. Germline V gene sequence: CDR1 MDHEN, CDR2 SYDVKM. The full variable domain, rest sourced from reference TRBV28 and TRBJ1-1, is DVKVTQSSRYLVKRTGEKVFLECVQDMDHENMFWYRQDPGLGLRLIYFSYDVKMKEKGDIPEGYSVSREKKERFSLILESASTNQTSMYLCASRTGQGNTEAFFGQGTRLTVV.